The 18 T cell receptor beta chains below were found in one sample sequenced in a study of shared clonotypes between healthy human individuals (dated by TCRdb to about 2020). The library was built by means of the immunoSEQ multiplex PCR assay. TCRdb obtained this table from immuneACCESS and retained in-frame rearrangements with V and J assigned. These tables miss some clones; where compared with another copy, unresolved V genes account for less than half of the shortfall, and the remainder is unexplained. The sample has about 650,000 clones on record, less than 97% of them singletons. The top ten hold around 0.11% of the sample. For the CD8 naive samples, CD45RO-negative cells were positively selected for CCR7, yielding a CD45RA+CCR7+ population from which TemRA cells were excluded. The source material was naive CD8+ T cells sorted from blood. Sample cell subset or site, as interpreted from the label and publication: CD45RA+CCR7+. The receptors come from a woman aged 25 to 39 in good health.

This rearrangement joins TRBV28 to TRBJ1-2; 7 nucleotides align to TRBD1. The CDR3 loop spans 12 amino acids. With V trimmed by 8 bases and J by 4 bases, 4 bases remained unmatched. Per germline, CDR1 MDHEN and CDR2 SYDVKM. The CDR3 loop is CASRTGFYGYTF. The CDR3 DNA reads TGTGCCAGCCGGACAGGATTCTATGGCTACACCTTC.

This chain links TRBV5-6 with TRBJ1-2; 8 bases fit TRBD1. Losses at the gene ends were 4 bases for V and 4 bases for J; bases not matched to a gene: 9. Per the germline V gene, CDR1 is SGHDT and CDR2 is YYEEEE. The CDR3 covers 15 residues. CDR3 loop: CASSQNDRGGYGYTF. For the CDR3, the DNA is TGTGCCAGCAGCCAAAACGACAGGGGCGGCTATGGCTACACCTTC.

The chain combines TRBV30 with TRBJ2-7; 9 bases are a match to TRBD1. Unmatched junction bases numbered 11, after V lost 5 bases and J lost 3 bases. CDR1 is GTSNPN and CDR2 is SVGIG in the germline V gene (reference sequence). The length of the CDR3 is 15 residues. This CDR3 reads CAWAHPRDRDYEQYF. DNA for the CDR3: TGTGCCTGGGCCCACCCCCGGGACAGGGACTACGAGCAGTACTTC. The full variable domain, completed using reference TRBV30 and TRBJ2-7, is SQTIHQWPATLVQPVGSPLSLECTVEGTSNPNLYWYRQAAGRGLQLLFYSVGIGQISSEVPQNLSASRPQDRQFILSSKKLLLSDSGFYLCAWAHPRDRDYEQYFGPGTRLTVT.

This sequence joins TRBV27 and TRBJ1-2, with unresolved D. The length of the CDR3 is 13 residues. Germline V CDR1 and CDR2: MNHEY, SMNVEV (reference sequence). Trimming took 0 bases from V and 6 from J, leaving 8 bases between them. CDR3 protein: CASSLSTGDGYTF. The CDR3 DNA reads TGTGCCAGCAGTTTATCGACTGGAGATGGCTACACCTTC.

The genes are TRBV19 and TRBJ2-4, with TRBD2 matching over 12 bases. The CDR3 consists of 17 residues. Germline CDR1 LNHDA, CDR2 SQIVND (reference sequence). The ends lost 3 bases at V and 3 bases at J; junction bases unmatched: 6. The CDR3 DNA reads TGTGCCAGTAGTATTCTACTAGCGGGAGGCCACAAAAACATTCAGTACTTC. Its translation: CASSILLAGGHKNIQYF.

The chain is built from TRBV27 and TRBJ1-1; D may be TRBD1 (5 bases). Per the germline V gene, CDR1 is MNHEY and CDR2 is SMNVEV (reference sequence). The CDR3 extends over 13 amino acids. Trimming took off 6 bases at V and 5 bases at J, with 13 bases between the two ends. CDR3 residues: CASSGGKGTEAFF. The CDR3 DNA follows: TGTGCCAGCAGCGGAGGAAAGGGGACTGAAGCTTTCTTT.

V and J are TRBV19 and TRBJ2-2; 7 bases agree with TRBD2. The germline CDR1 and CDR2 sequences are LNHDA and SQIVND (reference sequence). This CDR3 has 15 amino acids. Losses at the gene ends were 6 bases for V and 3 bases for J; bases not matched to a gene: 7. CDR3 bases: TGTGCCAGTAGAACGGGACTATATGACACCGGGGAGCTGTTTTTT. Amino acid sequence: CASRTGLYDTGELFF.

The chain combines TRBV6-6 with TRBJ1-6; 7 nucleotides line up with TRBD1. J lost 10 bases, V lost 6 bases, and 15 bases had no gene match. Germline assignment: CDR1 MNHNY and CDR2 SVGAGI (reference sequence). This CDR3 region has 16 residues. The CDR3 loop is CASSPDRDSLGSPLHF. CDR3 DNA sequence: TGTGCCAGCAGCCCCGACAGGGATTCGCTCGGCTCACCCCTCCACTTT.

This chain uses TRBV11-2 with TRBJ2-5; TRBD2 aligns across 8 bases. This CDR3 spans 14 amino acids. V shed 3 bases and J 5 bases; nucleotides not matched to a gene: 5. The V gene's germline CDR1 is SGHAT and CDR2 FQNNGV. The chain's CDR3 is CASSFPGGRETQYF. The CDR3 bases are TGTGCCAGCAGCTTCCCGGGGGGGCGGGAGACCCAGTACTTC.

The chain uses TRBV4-1 and TRBJ2-7, with D perhaps matching TRBD1 (6 bases). This CDR3 is 14 amino acids long. Germline V gene sequence: CDR1 MGHRA, CDR2 YSYEKL. Trimming removed 0 bases at V and 8 bases at J, with 14 bases between. The CDR3 nucleotides read TGCGCCAGCAGCCAAGAGGGGGCTAGCTGGCAGCAGTACTTC. This translates into CASSQEGASWQQYF.

This sequence joins TRBV7-9 and TRBJ1-5; possibly TRBD1 for D (6 bases). V was clipped by 5 bases and J by 0 bases, with 11 bases between them. The CDR3 consists of 15 residues. Germline CDR1 and CDR2: SEHNR and FQNEAQ (reference sequence). The chain's CDR3 is CASSLGGYSNQPQHF. Here the CDR3 DNA reads TGTGCCAGCAGCCTAGGGGGGTATAGCAATCAGCCCCAGCATTTT.

The V and J genes are TRBV4-1 and TRBJ2-5; 11 bases fit TRBD2. TRBJ2-7 explains the end of the DNA better; the J call may be wrong. This CDR3 contains 15 residues. Germline V gene sequence: CDR1 MGHRA, CDR2 YSYEKL. This CDR3 reads CASSSGTSGSYEQYF. CDR3 in DNA: TGCGCCAGCAGCTCCGGGACTAGCGGATCCTACGAGCAGTACTTC.

This chain uses TRBV6-5 with TRBJ1-4; no definite D call. The germline CDR1 and CDR2 sequences are MNHEY and SVGAGI. This CDR3 is built from 15 residues. Trimming removed 0 bases at V and 4 bases at J, with 9 bases between. This chain's CDR3 is CASSYSTGINEKLFF. The CDR3 DNA reads as TGTGCCAGCAGTTACTCCACGGGGATTAATGAAAAACTGTTTTTT.

The rearrangement uses TRBV28 and TRBJ1-1; tentatively, D is TRBD1 (6 bases). The CDR3 totals 17 residues. Germline V lookup: CDR1 MDHEN, CDR2 SYDVKM. V gave up 4 bases and J gave up 4 bases, with 22 bases separating them. In DNA form, the CDR3 reads TGTGCCAGCAGTTCCCGACAGGCCGGCCCAACATTCACTGAAGCTTTCTTT. It is translated as CASSSRQAGPTFTEAFF.

This chain connects TRBV10-2 to TRBJ2-5, with D perhaps TRBD1 (5 bases). The germline gives CDR1 WSHSY, CDR2 SAAADI. This CDR3 has 12 amino acids. V gave up 8 bases and J gave up 5 bases, with 12 bases separating them. This chain's CDR3 is CASSPGPETQYF. Written as DNA, the CDR3 is TGCGCCAGCTCTCCAGGGCCGGAGACCCAGTACTTC.

The chain joins TRBV27 to TRBJ2-7, with 11 bases fitting TRBD2. The CDR3 has 14 residues. The J segment lost 2 bases and the V segment lost 5 bases, leaving 2 bases of the junction unmatched. Germline V gives CDR1 MNHEY, CDR2 SMNVEV (reference sequence). Here the CDR3 reads CASSISGRAYEQYF. The CDR3 DNA is TGTGCCAGCAGTATTAGCGGGAGGGCCTACGAGCAGTACTTC.

The chain carries TRBV7-6 and TRBJ2-5, with 12 positions matching TRBD2. The CDR3 spans 16 residues. In germline, CDR1 is SGHVS, CDR2 FNYEAQ. V shed 2 bases and J 1 base; nucleotides not matched to a gene: 2. The CDR3 sequence: CASSLLAGGIQETQYF. CDR3 nucleotides: TGTGCCAGCAGCTTACTAGCGGGAGGGATCCAAGAGACCCAGTACTTC.

The chain links TRBV19 to TRBJ1-4; 7 nucleotides match TRBD1. J was trimmed by 3 bases and V by 3 bases; bases with no gene match: 4. This CDR3 has 15 amino acids. CDR1 is LNHDA, CDR2 SQIVND, per germline (reference sequence). CDR3 coding DNA: TGTGCCAGTAGTATTGAAGGACAGGCTAATGAAAAACTGTTTTTT. The encoded protein is CASSIEGQANEKLFF.